This entry concerns a single T cell receptor beta chain. Assay used: immunoSEQ multiplex PCR; TCRdb lists only in-frame clones, some missing. The sample holds a few hundred thousand clones, about 82% seen once. The data were obtained in a study of blood T cell repertoires in COVID-19. Study-wide background: COVID-19 samples from acute and convalescent phases originated in the United States, Italy and Spain. Nucleic acid was either cDNA or gDNA, and it came from T cells, B-cell-depleted T cells, or PBMCs.

Sequencing was done on a sample of peripheral blood. This clonotype originated in a woman aged 50 to 60 with acute or convalescent COVID-19.

The CDR3 reads CASSSIAISSYEQYF. Here the CDR3 DNA reads TGTGCCAGCAGTAGCATTGCGATAAGCTCCTACGAGCAGTACTTC. The V gene is TRBV27, the J gene TRBJ2-7, with D uncertain. Germline V gene data show CDR1 as MNHEY and CDR2 as SMNVEV (reference sequence). The V end lost 5 bases, the J end lost 0 bases, and 14 bases lay between the germline ends. There are 15 residues in the CDR3.